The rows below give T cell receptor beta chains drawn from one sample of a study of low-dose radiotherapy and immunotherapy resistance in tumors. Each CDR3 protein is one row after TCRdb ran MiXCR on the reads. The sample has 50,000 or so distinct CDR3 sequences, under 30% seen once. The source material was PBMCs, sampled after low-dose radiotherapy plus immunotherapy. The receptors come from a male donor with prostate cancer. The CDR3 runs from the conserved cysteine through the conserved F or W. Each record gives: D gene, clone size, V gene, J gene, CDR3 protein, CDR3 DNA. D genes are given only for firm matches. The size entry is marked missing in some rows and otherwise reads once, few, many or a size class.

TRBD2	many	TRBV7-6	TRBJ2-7	CASSLTSGAGYEQYF	TGTGCCAGCAGCTTAACGAGCGGGGCCGGCTACGAGCAGTACTTC
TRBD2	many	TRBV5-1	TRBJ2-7	CASTPSGTSASYEQYF	TGCGCCAGCACACCGAGCGGGACTAGCGCCAGCTACGAGCAGTACTTC
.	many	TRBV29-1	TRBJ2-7	CSVEVPHSYEQYF	TGCAGCGTTGAGGTCCCCCACTCCTACGAGCAGTACTTC
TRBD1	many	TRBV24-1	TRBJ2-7	CATSEGTGGSEQYF	TGTGCCACCAGTGAAGGGACAGGGGGCTCCGAGCAGTACTTC
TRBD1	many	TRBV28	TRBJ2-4	CASRKGQGAKNIQYF	TGTGCCAGCAGGAAGGGACAGGGAGCCAAAAACATTCAGTACTTC
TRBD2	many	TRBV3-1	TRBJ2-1	CASSQGLTGNEQFF	TGTGCCAGCAGCCAGGGACTAACCGGCAATGAGCAGTTCTTC
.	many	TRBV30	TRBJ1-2	CAWSVSSNNYGYTF	TGTGCCTGGAGTGTATCGAGTAATAACTATGGCTACACCTTC
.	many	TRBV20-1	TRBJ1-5	CSARDQWGDGGNQPQHF	TGCAGTGCTAGAGATCAGTGGGGGGATGGCGGCAATCAGCCCCAGCATTTT
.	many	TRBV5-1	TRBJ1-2	CASSSDGYGYTF	TGCGCCAGCAGCTCGGACGGCTATGGCTACACCTTC
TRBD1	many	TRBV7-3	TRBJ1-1	CASSDGTVNTEAFF	TGTGCCAGCAGCGACGGGACAGTGAACACTGAAGCTTTCTTT
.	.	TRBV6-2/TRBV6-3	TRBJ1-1	CASRRVGGRTEAFF	TGTGCCAGCAGGAGGGTCGGGGGTCGCACTGAAGCTTTCTTT
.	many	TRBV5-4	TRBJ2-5	CASSDPLERIQETQYF	TGTGCCAGCAGCGACCCTCTGGAGAGGATCCAAGAGACCCAGTACTTC
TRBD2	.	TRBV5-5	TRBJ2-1	CASSSIAGEQFF	TGTGCCAGCAGCTCCATAGCGGGAGAGCAGTTCTTC
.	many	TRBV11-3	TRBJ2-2	CASSLVSGYANTGELFF	TGTGCCAGCAGCTTAGTATCTGGATACGCGAACACCGGGGAGCTGTTTTTT
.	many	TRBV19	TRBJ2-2	CASSIASAGELFF	TGTGCCAGTAGTATAGCTAGCGCCGGGGAGCTGTTTTTT
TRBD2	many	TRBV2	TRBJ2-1	CASSEARGGEQFF	TGTGCCAGCAGTGAGGCCCGGGGGGGAGAGCAGTTCTTC
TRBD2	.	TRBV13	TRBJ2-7	CASSSSPGTSGGAYEQYF	TGTGCCAGCAGCTCCAGTCCTGGGACTAGCGGGGGGGCCTACGAGCAGTACTTC
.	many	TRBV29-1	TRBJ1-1	CSVEVGVYGTEAFF	TGCAGCGTTGAGGTTGGGGTCTACGGCACTGAAGCTTTCTTT
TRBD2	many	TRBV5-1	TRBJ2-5	CASRSGGETGTTGQLTQYF	TGCGCCAGCCGATCCGGGGGGGAAACAGGGACGACGGGTCAATTGACCCAGTACTTC
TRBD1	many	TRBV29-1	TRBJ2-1	CSVQGAYNEQFF	TGCAGCGTTCAGGGGGCGTACAATGAGCAGTTCTTC
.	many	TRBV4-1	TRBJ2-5	CASSQAGSGLQETQYF	TGCGCCAGCAGCCAGGCAGGGAGCGGCCTGCAAGAGACCCAGTACTTC
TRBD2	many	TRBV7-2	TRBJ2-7	CASGTSGSYEQYF	TGTGCGAGCGGGACTAGCGGCTCCTACGAGCAGTACTTC
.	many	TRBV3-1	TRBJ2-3	CASNEGGLGTDTQYF	TGTGCCAGCAACGAGGGGGGGCTGGGCACAGATACGCAGTATTTT
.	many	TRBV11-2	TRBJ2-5	CASSLQETQYF	TGTGCCAGCAGCCTCCAAGAGACCCAGTACTTC
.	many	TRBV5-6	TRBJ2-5	CASSLGGFETQYF	TGTGCCAGCAGCTTGGGGGGATTTGAGACCCAGTACTTC
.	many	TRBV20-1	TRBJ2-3	CSAKTQGLDTQYF	TGCAGTGCTAAAACACAGGGATTAGATACGCAGTATTTT
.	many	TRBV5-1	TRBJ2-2	CASTIDRANTGELFF	TGCGCCAGCACTATTGACCGCGCGAACACCGGGGAGCTGTTTTTT
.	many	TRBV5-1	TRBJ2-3	CASSYKSASTDTQYF	TGCGCCAGCAGTTATAAGAGTGCTAGCACAGATACGCAGTATTTT
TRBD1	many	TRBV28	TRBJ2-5	CASSFLGGLQETQYF	TGTGCCAGCAGTTTCTTAGGGGGCCTTCAAGAGACCCAGTACTTC
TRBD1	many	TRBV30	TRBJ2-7	CAWSLTGSVYEQYF	TGTGCCTGGAGTCTGACAGGGTCGGTCTACGAGCAGTACTTC
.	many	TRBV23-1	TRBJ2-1	CASSQTYNEQFF	TGCGCCAGCAGTCAGACGTACAATGAGCAGTTCTTC
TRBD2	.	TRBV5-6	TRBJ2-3	CASSSLLAGGPDTQYF	TGTGCCAGCAGCTCTCTCCTAGCGGGAGGTCCAGATACGCAGTATTTT
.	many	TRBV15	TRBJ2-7	CATSRGWQGSYEQYF	TGTGCCACCAGCAGAGGGTGGCAGGGGAGCTACGAGCAGTACTTC
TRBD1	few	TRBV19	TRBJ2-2	CASIPGQGITGELFF	TGTGCCAGTATTCCGGGACAGGGTATCACCGGGGAGCTGTTTTTT
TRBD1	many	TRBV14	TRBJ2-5	CASSQDGTGLGETQYF	TGTGCCAGCAGCCAAGACGGGACAGGGTTAGGAGAGACCCAGTACTTC
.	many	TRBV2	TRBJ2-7	CASSDFGGGVSYEQYF	TGTGCCAGCAGTGACTTCGGGGGCGGGGTCTCCTACGAGCAGTACTTC
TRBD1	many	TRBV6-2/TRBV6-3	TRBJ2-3	CASSYVGTGKDTQYF	TGTGCCAGCAGTTACGTGGGGACAGGGAAAGATACGCAGTATTTT
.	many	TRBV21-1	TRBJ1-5	CASRFLGKGGNQPQHF	TGTGCCAGCAGGTTCCTAGGCAAAGGGGGCAATCAGCCCCAGCATTTT
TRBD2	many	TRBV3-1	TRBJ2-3	CASAGTSGGSTDTQYF	TGTGCCAGCGCCGGGACTAGCGGGGGGTCTACAGATACGCAGTATTTT
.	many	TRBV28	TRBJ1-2	CASTRAGSYGYTF	TGTGCCAGCACCCGGGCAGGGAGCTATGGCTACACCTTC
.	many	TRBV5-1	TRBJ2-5	CASSPRTNQQETQYF	TGCGCCAGCAGCCCACGTACAAATCAACAAGAGACCCAGTACTTC
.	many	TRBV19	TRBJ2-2	CASSIGGGRTNTGELFF	TGTGCCAGTAGTATAGGGGGGGGCAGGACGAACACCGGGGAGCTGTTTTTT
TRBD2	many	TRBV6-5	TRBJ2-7	CASMRGLAGGSYEQYF	TGTGCCAGCATGAGGGGGCTAGCGGGAGGGTCCTACGAGCAGTACTTC
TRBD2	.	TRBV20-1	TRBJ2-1	CSARPLIAGEPLSGYNEQFF	TGCAGTGCTAGACCCCTGATAGCGGGAGAGCCCCTTTCGGGCTACAATGAGCAGTTCTTC